The 5 T cell receptor beta chains below were found in one sample sequenced in a study of blood T cell repertoires in COVID-19. Generated by immunoSEQ multiplex PCR, the TCRdb table keeps only in-frame clones and is missing some. The table shows 50,000 to 60,000 clones, with 88% occurring only once. The sample was peripheral blood. The receptor set was obtained from a man in his 60s with active COVID-19.

The chain links TRBV7-6 to TRBJ2-7, with TRBD2 matching over 12 bases. Germline trimming cut 0 bases from V and 3 bases from J; bases unmatched to any gene: 0. Germline loops: CDR1 SGHVS, CDR2 FNYEAQ. This CDR3 has 15 residues. CDR3 coding DNA: TGTGCCAGCAGCTTAGCGACTAGCGGGAGCTACGAGCAGTACTTC. Translation gives CASSLATSGSYEQYF.

The chain uses TRBV19 and TRBJ1-5; 9 nucleotides match TRBD1. The CDR3 length is 15 residues. V trimming: 2 bases; J trimming: 7 bases; junction bases outside the gene matches: 6. Germline V gives CDR1 LNHDA, CDR2 SQIVND (reference sequence). The CDR3 protein is CASSIRTGVGQPQHF. The DNA for the CDR3 is TGTGCCAGTAGTATAAGGACAGGGGTGGGGCAGCCCCAGCATTTT.

This rearrangement joins TRBV4-1 to TRBJ2-3; 12 positions agree with TRBD2. CDR1 and CDR2 (germline): MGHRA, YSYEKL. Trimming at V came to 3 bases and at J to 4 bases, leaving 8 bases not matched to a gene. This CDR3 has 17 residues. CDR3 bases: TGCGCCAGCAGCCAGCGACTAGCGGGAGATTTGGCAGATACGCAGTATTTT. Amino acids: CASSQRLAGDLADTQYF.

This sequence joins TRBV5-1 and TRBJ2-2; 12 bases line up with TRBD1. Germline CDR1 and CDR2: SGHRS and YFSETQ. Trimming removed 4 bases from V and 5 bases from J; junction bases left unmatched: 6. The CDR3 is made up of 16 amino acids. CDR3 sequence: CASSPGTGGGTGELFF. For the CDR3, the DNA is TGCGCCAGCAGCCCCGGGACAGGGGGCGGTACCGGGGAGCTGTTTTTT.

This clone was observed once. The J gene is TRBJ2-1, the V gene TRBV5-1; 7 nucleotides line up with TRBD2. The V segment lost 3 bases and the J segment 9 bases; nucleotides outside the gene matches: 12. CDR1 and CDR2 (germline): SGHRS, YFSETQ. CDR3 size: 15 residues. The CDR3 is CASSYRGGTLGEQFF. CDR3 bases: TGCGCCAGCAGCTATAGGGGAGGGACTCTTGGTGAGCAGTTCTTC.